A single sample gave rise to the 12 T cell receptor beta chains below, sequenced in a study of CD8 T cells in Susac syndrome. Random hexamers were used to reverse transcribe 0.5 to 1 ug of RNA. TCRdb re-called the immunoSEQ multiplex PCR reads with MiXCR, one entry per CDR3 protein. Of approximately 130,000 distinct CDR3 sequences detected, about 90% appear once; the ten largest clones hold 0.2% to 0.25%. Sequences were obtained from CD8+ T cells from PBMCs. The receptors shown here come from a human donor with multiple sclerosis.

With regard to this clonotype: A read error may account for a junction end that differs from germline. The chain couples TRBV29-1 to TRBJ1-1; 7 nucleotides match TRBD1. The CDR3 covers 13 residues. The germline CDR1 and CDR2 sequences are SQVTM and ANQGSEA. CDR3: CSSPGGLDTEVFF. CDR3 in DNA: TGCAGCTCCCCAGGGGGTTTAGACACTGAAGTTTTCTTT.

The table lists this clonotype with a count of one. This rearrangement joins TRBV24-1 to TRBJ2-3, with TRBD2 as a possible D gene (5 bases). Trimming took 4 bases from V and 9 from J, leaving 13 bases between them. This CDR3 is built from 13 residues. Germline CDR1 is KGHDR and CDR2 is SFDVKD. The CDR3 DNA reads TGTGCCACCAGTGACCCGATGGAGGTGACGCAGTATTTT. It is translated as CATSDPMEVTQYF.

This clonotype was counted once. V and J are TRBV12-3 or TRBV12-4 and TRBJ1-1, with a possible D match to TRBD1 (5 bases). The germline V and J ends were trimmed by 4 bases and 7 bases, with 16 bases remaining between them. CDR3 length: 14 amino acids. This CDR3 is CASSSDGRDLEAFF. The CDR3 region has the DNA TGTGCCAGCAGTTCCGACGGACGGGACCTTGAAGCTTTCTTT.

The rearrangement uses TRBV9 and TRBJ2-7, with D possibly TRBD2 on 6 matching bases. The CDR3 spans 13 residues. V was clipped by 4 bases and J by 5 bases, with 13 bases between them. The germline CDR1 and CDR2 sequences are SGDLS and YYNGEE. The CDR3 is CASSSLGGDEQYF. The CDR3, as DNA: TGTGCCAGCAGCTCCCTCGGGGGAGACGAGCAGTACTTC.

This chain connects TRBV28 to TRBJ2-1, with TRBD2 matching over 10 bases. Trimming removed 5 bases from V and 7 bases from J; junction bases left unmatched: 8. The CDR3 covers 15 residues. Germline V CDR1 and CDR2: MDHEN, SYDVKM. This CDR3 is CASSKTSGPKNEQFF. The CDR3 nucleotides are TGTGCCAGCAGTAAGACTAGCGGGCCCAAAAATGAGCAGTTCTTC.

The genes are TRBV2 and TRBJ2-2, with a tentative D call TRBD2 (5 bases). There are 16 residues in the CDR3. V lost 10 bases and J 4 bases, leaving 22 bases between the germline ends. CDR1 and CDR2 from the germline V gene are SNHLY and FYNNEI. The CDR3 protein is CAIPPARRRSTGELFF. The DNA for the CDR3 is TGTGCCATTCCCCCGGCCAGGAGGCGCTCCACCGGGGAGCTGTTTTTT.

This clonotype was counted once. J is TRBJ2-1 and V is TRBV4-3; D not certain. The CDR3 runs to 13 residues. Trimming pared 1 base from V and 10 bases from J, leaving 11 bases between. Germline assignment: CDR1 LGHNA and CDR2 YSLEER. The CDR3 nucleotides are TGCGCCAGCAGCCAAGTTGAGTGGCACGAGCAGTTCTTC. Protein sequence: CASSQVEWHEQFF.

The chain is built from TRBV6-6 and TRBJ1-1; TRBD1 aligns across 8 bases. This CDR3 region has 12 residues. J lost 7 bases, V lost 5 bases, and 3 bases had no gene match. CDR1 is MNHNY and CDR2 is SVGAGI in the germline V gene (reference sequence). CDR3 protein: CASSQGQVEAFF. CDR3 coding DNA: TGTGCCAGCAGTCAGGGACAGGTTGAAGCTTTCTTT.

The J gene is TRBJ2-3, the V gene TRBV5-6; 10 positions agree with TRBD2. The CDR3 has 16 amino acids. Germline CDR1 is SGHDT and CDR2 is YYEEEE. J was trimmed by 2 bases and V by 2 bases; bases with no gene match: 5. The CDR3 DNA reads as TGTGCCAGCAGCTTATGGACTAGCGGCGACACAGATACGCAGTATTTT. This sequence encodes CASSLWTSGDTDTQYF.

The V and J genes are TRBV9 and TRBJ2-1; D may match TRBD1 or TRBD2 (5 bases each). The CDR3 is 16 residues long. CDR1 and CDR2 from the germline V gene are SGDLS and YYNGEE. Trimming pared 3 bases from V and 8 bases from J, leaving 21 bases between. CDR3 loop: CASSDSLARGSDEQFF. CDR3 in DNA: TGTGCCAGCAGCGACAGCCTCGCGAGGGGTAGCGATGAGCAGTTCTTC.

V usage is TRBV27 and J usage is TRBJ2-7; 8 bases are a match to TRBD2. Trimming cost V 2 bases and J 0 bases; bases outside gene matches: 6. The CDR3 contains 16 residues. Germline V gene sequence: CDR1 MNHEY, CDR2 SMNVEV (reference sequence). The chain's CDR3 is CASSLTGRASSYEQYF. CDR3 bases: TGTGCCAGCAGTTTAACCGGGAGGGCGAGCTCCTACGAGCAGTACTTC.

This rearrangement joins TRBV27 to TRBJ1-5; D gene unclear. Germline V gene lookup returns CDR1 MNHEY and CDR2 SMNVEV (reference sequence). V lost 3 bases and J 3 bases, leaving 6 bases between the germline ends. The CDR3 runs 13 residues. The CDR3 nucleotides are TGTGCCAGCAGTTTGGCTACCAATCAGCCCCAGCATTTT. Its translation is CASSLATNQPQHF.